These 21 T cell receptor beta chains originate from one sample sequenced in a study of CD8 T cells in Susac syndrome. Reverse transcription used about 0.45 to 1 ug RNA and random hexamers. TCRdb reprocessed the immunoSEQ multiplex PCR reads via MiXCR and lists one record per CDR3 protein. The repertoire holds approximately 110,000 distinct CDR3 sequences, with roughly 95% as singletons. Sequencing was performed on CD4+ T cells from PBMCs. Receptor source: a human donor in good health.

The chain employs TRBV28 and TRBJ2-2; a weak D match, TRBD2 (6 bases). The V and J ends lost 6 bases and 7 bases respectively, with 18 bases between them. This CDR3 contains 15 residues. Germline CDR1 is MDHEN and CDR2 is SYDVKM. CDR3 residues: CASSPPRLAYGELFF. Written as DNA, the CDR3 is TGTGCCAGCAGCCCTCCGCGGCTAGCGTACGGGGAGCTGTTTTTT.

CDR3 DNA: TGTGCCAGCCGGGGGAGAGAGACCCAGTACTTC. Its protein is CASRGRETQYF. The chain joins TRBV18 to TRBJ2-5; possible D gene TRBD2, 6 bases. Germline V gives CDR1 KGHSH, CDR2 LQKENI. Trimming stripped 8 bases from V and 4 bases from J, with 8 bases between. This CDR3 has 11 residues.

V and J are TRBV29-1 and TRBJ1-1; unclear D gene. CDR1 is SQVTM, CDR2 ANQGSEA, per germline. The CDR3 runs to 13 residues. The germline V and J ends were trimmed by 5 bases and 0 bases, with 10 bases remaining between them. CDR3 nucleotide sequence: TGCAGCGTTCATCCACTGATGAACACTGAAGCTTTCTTT. Its translation: CSVHPLMNTEAFF. The whole variable domain, remainder taken from reference TRBV29-1 and TRBJ1-1, is SAVISQKPSRDICQRGTSLTIQCQVDSQVTMMFWYRQQPGQSLTLIATANQGSEATYESGFVIDKFPISRPNLTFSTLTVSNMSPEDSSIYLCSVHPLMNTEAFFGQGTRLTVV.

The gene calls are TRBV27 and TRBJ1-1; D is unresolved. The CDR3 covers 15 residues. Germline values: CDR1 MNHEY, CDR2 SMNVEV (reference sequence). V was clipped by 3 bases and J by 1 base, with 12 bases between them. The CDR3, as DNA: TGTGCCAGCAGTTTTCAAGGTGGAGGGAACACTGAAGCTTTCTTT. As protein: CASSFQGGGNTEAFF.

The chain joins TRBV5-6 to TRBJ2-7; tentative D call: TRBD1 (5 bases). Between the trimmed V and J ends, which lost 2 bases and 11 bases, there was a span of 14 bases. Germline V gene data show CDR1 as SGHDT and CDR2 as YYEEEE. The CDR3 is 12 amino acids. CDR3 coding DNA: TGTGCCAGCAGCTTTCAGGGTTCAAGGGAGTACTTC. Translated, it gives CASSFQGSREYF.

The chain joins TRBV9 to TRBJ2-1; 9 nucleotides align to TRBD1. The CDR3 is 13 amino acids. The germline gives CDR1 SGDLS, CDR2 YYNGEE. The V and J ends lost 3 bases and 7 bases, in that order; junction bases with no gene match: 2. The CDR3 protein is CASSAGQGNEQFF. In nucleotides, the CDR3 is TGTGCCAGCAGCGCCGGACAGGGGAATGAGCAGTTCTTC.

A single count supports this clonotype. The chain links TRBV5-1 to TRBJ2-5; 7 bases are shared with TRBD2. Germline-derived CDR1 and CDR2 are SGHRS and YFSETQ. The CDR3 has 14 residues. V shed 1 base and J 5 bases; nucleotides not matched to a gene: 5. Written as DNA, the CDR3 is TGCGCCAGCAGCTTGAATAGCGGGTCCGAGACCCAGTACTTC. This sequence encodes CASSLNSGSETQYF.

V gene TRBV20-1 combines with J gene TRBJ2-1; 10 bases are shared with TRBD2. V dropped 6 bases and J dropped 4; count of bases not matched to a gene: 9. Germline CDR1 is DFQATT and CDR2 is SNEGSKA (reference sequence). The CDR3 length is 15 residues. CDR3 in amino acids: CSARRERGGYNEQFF. The DNA of the CDR3 is TGCAGTGCCCGGCGGGAGCGGGGGGGATACAATGAGCAGTTCTTC.

The chain is built from TRBV12-3 or TRBV12-4 and TRBJ2-2, with D perhaps assigned TRBD1 or TRBD2 (5 bases each). This CDR3 has 15 residues. The V end lost 1 base, the J end lost 2 bases, and 8 bases lay between the germline ends. The CDR3 protein is CASSLGDLNTGELFF. The CDR3 DNA sequence: TGTGCCAGCAGTTTAGGGGACCTCAACACCGGGGAGCTGTTTTTT.

This clonotype was observed once. J is TRBJ1-2 and V is TRBV5-4; perhaps TRBD1 as D (6 bases). CDR1 SGHNT and CDR2 YYREEE come from the germline V gene (reference sequence). Trimming left V 4 bases short and J 3 bases short, with 13 bases between. This CDR3 comprises 14 residues. The CDR3 loop reads CASSLVGGDYGYTF. The CDR3, as DNA: TGTGCCAGCAGCCTCGTGGGGGGCGACTATGGCTACACCTTC.

Only one count was recorded for this clonotype. V and J are TRBV27 and TRBJ2-7; D perhaps matches TRBD2 (6 bases). Germline-derived CDR1 and CDR2 are MNHEY and SMNVEV (reference sequence). This CDR3 has 15 residues. V was pared by 6 bases and J by 5 bases, with 20 bases between. The chain's CDR3 is CASSHLGTLDHEQYF. The CDR3 coding sequence is TGTGCCAGCAGCCACCTCGGGACTCTGGACCACGAGCAGTACTTC.

This chain uses TRBV29-1 with TRBJ2-7, with a possible D match to TRBD2 (5 bases). Germline values: CDR1 SQVTM, CDR2 ANQGSEA. The CDR3 runs to 12 residues. Trimming took off 1 base at V and 3 bases at J, with 7 bases between the two ends. The chain's CDR3 is CSVEASRYEQYF. CDR3 DNA: TGCAGCGTTGAAGCTAGCCGCTACGAGCAGTACTTC.

The CDR3: CAISEWRAGGDNSPLHF. The DNA of the CDR3 is TGTGCCATCAGTGAGTGGAGGGCAGGGGGGGATAATTCACCCCTCCACTTT. The chain carries TRBV10-3 and TRBJ1-6; 7 nucleotides match TRBD1. This CDR3 contains 17 residues. Germline loops: CDR1 ENHRY, CDR2 SYGVKD. The V gene end was trimmed by 1 base and the J gene end by 5 bases; junction bases not matched to a gene: 8.

The chain has TRBV2 and TRBJ2-7, with TRBD1 matching over 9 bases. V was clipped by 5 bases and J by 4 bases; unmatched bases: 3. The CDR3 spans 13 residues. Germline values: CDR1 SNHLY, CDR2 FYNNEI. In nucleotides, the CDR3 is TGTGCCAGCAGTAGGGACAGGGTATACGAGCAGTACTTC. Translation: CASSRDRVYEQYF.

V is TRBV19 and J is TRBJ1-1; D is undetermined. Germline CDR1 is LNHDA and CDR2 is SQIVND (reference sequence). Trimming pared 5 bases from V and 0 bases from J, leaving 10 bases between. CDR3 length: 14 amino acids. The CDR3 bases are TGTGCCAGTAGTCAGCAGAGTATGAACACTGAAGCTTTCTTT. Translated: CASSQQSMNTEAFF.

The chain combines TRBV20-1 with TRBJ2-5; TRBD1 matches 7 bases. J lost 2 bases, V lost 6 bases, and 9 bases had no gene match. Germline lookup yields CDR1 DFQATT and CDR2 SNEGSKA (reference sequence). CDR3 length: 14 amino acids. The CDR3 loop is CSAPRDRLQETQYF. The DNA for the CDR3 is TGCAGTGCGCCAAGGGACAGACTACAAGAGACCCAGTACTTC.

This clonotype was counted a few times. The chain recombines TRBV29-1 with TRBJ2-7; TRBD2 aligns across 12 bases. CDR1 and CDR2 from the germline V gene are SQVTM and ANQGSEA. Trimming removed 5 bases from V and 3 bases from J; junction bases left unmatched: 2. The CDR3 runs to 13 residues. CDR3 DNA: TGCAGCGTTCAACTAGCGGGAGGCTACGAGCAGTACTTC. Its translation: CSVQLAGGYEQYF.

The chain uses TRBV6-1 and TRBJ2-3; 9 nucleotides line up with TRBD2. CDR1 MNHNS and CDR2 SASEGT come from the germline V gene. V lost 7 bases, J lost 3 bases, and 8 bases stayed unmatched. CDR3 length equals 15 residues. The CDR3 coding sequence is TGTGCCAGCACCGGCGGGAGGGGGCCGACAGATACGCAGTATTTT. This translates into CASTGGRGPTDTQYF.

The V and J genes are TRBV12-3 or TRBV12-4 and TRBJ2-3; TRBD2 is a possible D gene (6 bases). The CDR3 length is 16 residues. V gave up 5 bases and J gave up 2 bases, with 17 bases separating them. DNA of the CDR3: TGTGCCAGCAGTGGCCTGGACCGGAGGGCCACAGATACGCAGTATTTT. Translating gives CASSGLDRRATDTQYF.

The chain joins TRBV6-2 or TRBV6-3 to TRBJ2-6, with 9 bases aligning to TRBD1. Germline values: CDR1 MNHEY, CDR2 SVGEGT. The CDR3 covers 18 residues. After removal of 5 bases from V and 4 bases from J, the junction contained 12 bases not matched to a gene. As DNA, the CDR3 is TGTGCCAGCAGTCAGAATTACGGGACAGGGACCGGGGCCAACGTCCTGACTTTC. Its protein product is CASSQNYGTGTGANVLTF.

V usage is TRBV20-1 and J usage is TRBJ2-1; no reliable D call. The CDR3 runs 16 residues. The V gene lost 5 bases and the J gene lost 0 bases, with 17 bases spanning the gap. The germline gives CDR1 DFQATT, CDR2 SNEGSKA (reference sequence). The DNA for the CDR3 is TGCAGTGCTCCCGCGCTCGCAGTGAGCTCCTACAATGAGCAGTTCTTC. This encodes CSAPALAVSSYNEQFF.